These 14 T cell receptor beta chains were sequenced from one sample in a study of T cells after yellow fever vaccination. TCRdb reprocessed the 5' RACE reads via MiXCR and lists one record per CDR3 protein. The sample contains more than 300,000 distinct CDR3 sequences, over 8.5% of which appear only once. This sample comprised CD4+ T cells sorted from PBMCs, obtained 45 days after the yellow fever booster vaccination. The receptors stem from a man between 18 and 35 years old who received the YFV17D yellow fever vaccine.

The chain uses TRBV7-2 and TRBJ2-7, with D tentatively TRBD1 (7 bases). The germline V gene has CDR1 SGHTA and CDR2 FQGNSA. The V and J ends lost 5 bases and 1 base respectively, with 18 bases between them. There are 16 residues in the CDR3. CDR3 bases: TGTGCCAGCAGCATTGATGGGGCAGGGGGGTCCTACGAGCAGTACTTC. It encodes CASSIDGAGGSYEQYF. The whole variable domain, remainder taken from reference TRBV7-2 and TRBJ2-7, is GAGVSQSPSNKVTEKGKDVELRCDPISGHTALYWYRQSLGQGLEFLIYFQGNSAPDKSGLPSDRFSAERTGGSVSTLTIQRTQQEDSAVYLCASSIDGAGGSYEQYFGPGTRLTVT.

There are a few counts of this clonotype. V usage is TRBV20-1 and J usage is TRBJ2-2, with 9 nucleotides matching TRBD2. The CDR3 sequence is 16 residues long. The germline V gene encodes CDR1 DFQATT and CDR2 SNEGSKA (reference sequence). V dropped 5 bases and J dropped 5; count of bases not matched to a gene: 12. Here the CDR3 reads CSALTTSGLSTGELFF. The DNA for the CDR3 is TGCAGTGCTCTAACGACTAGCGGCTTGTCTACCGGGGAGCTGTTTTTT.

This chain connects TRBV27 to TRBJ1-1, with D unclear. Trimming stripped 10 bases from V and 1 base from J, with 16 bases between. In germline, CDR1 is MNHEY, CDR2 SMNVEV (reference sequence). The CDR3 is 14 residues long. Here the CDR3 reads CAIKKTRQNTEAFF. CDR3 bases: TGTGCCATAAAGAAGACCCGGCAGAACACTGAAGCTTTCTTT.

The chain links TRBV4-2 to TRBJ2-3; 13 bases agree with TRBD2. Germline V CDR1 and CDR2: LGHNA, YNFKEQ. The CDR3 is made up of 18 amino acids. The V and J ends lost 1 base and 6 bases, in that order; junction bases with no gene match: 10. The CDR3 protein is CASSQAQLLAGGPDTQYF. CDR3 in DNA: TGTGCCAGCAGCCAAGCCCAACTACTAGCGGGGGGGCCCGATACGCAGTATTTT.

Ten or more counts support this clonotype. The genes are TRBV7-3 and TRBJ1-2; D may be TRBD1 (5 bases). The germline V gene encodes CDR1 SGHTA and CDR2 FQGTGA. CDR3 length: 13 amino acids. Trimming removed 2 bases at V and 6 bases at J, with 10 bases between. The CDR3 sequence: CASSLEGAHGYTF. The CDR3 nucleotides read TGTGCCAGCAGCTTAGAAGGGGCGCATGGCTACACCTTC.

The chain carries TRBV20-1 and TRBJ1-3, with a possible D match to TRBD1 (6 bases). This CDR3 is 13 amino acids long. CDR1 and CDR2 from the germline V gene are DFQATT and SNEGSKA (reference sequence). CDR3 nucleotides: TGCAGCGGAACAACAGGGACTGGAAACACCATATATTTT. This codes for CSGTTGTGNTIYF.

This clonotype has only a few counts. The chain carries TRBV12-3 or TRBV12-4 and TRBJ2-5, with D perhaps TRBD1 (6 bases). The CDR3 covers 14 residues. V dropped 1 base and J dropped 2 bases, with 8 bases sitting between them. The CDR3 DNA reads TGTGCCAGCAGTTTAGGGGACACTCAAGAGACCCAGTACTTC. It translates to CASSLGDTQETQYF.

This chain links TRBV11-1 with TRBJ2-3, with a weak D call TRBD1 (6 bases). The germline CDR1 and CDR2 sequences are SGHAT and FQDESV (reference sequence). CDR3 size: 13 residues. V was trimmed by 2 bases and J by 6 bases, leaving 9 bases between them. CDR3 sequence reads: CASSLHRDDTQYF. In DNA form, the CDR3 reads TGTGCCAGCAGCTTACACAGGGATGATACGCAGTATTTT. Full variable domain (rest looked up from reference TRBV11-1 and TRBJ2-3): EAEVAQSPRYKITEKSQAVAFWCDPISGHATLYWYRQILGQGPELLVQFQDESVVDDSQLPKDRFSAERLKGVDSTLKIQPAELGDSAMYLCASSLHRDDTQYFGPGTRLTVL.

A few counts support this clonotype. This chain uses TRBV5-1 with TRBJ2-2; D gene ambiguous. V lost 8 bases and J lost 0, with 11 bases in between. The CDR3 is made up of 14 amino acids. Germline CDR1 and CDR2: SGHRS and YFSETQ. The CDR3: CASSKTPNTGELFF. The CDR3 bases are TGCGCCAGTTCGAAGACTCCGAACACCGGGGAGCTGTTTTTT. The full variable domain, its missing parts supplied by reference TRBV5-1 and TRBJ2-2, is KAGVTQTPRYLIKTRGQQVTLSCSPISGHRSVSWYQQTPGQGLQFLFEYFSETQRNKGNFPGRFSGRQFSNSRSEMNVSTLELGDSALYLCASSKTPNTGELFFGEGSRLTVL.

This clonotype was counted between two and nine times. The chain joins TRBV5-6 to TRBJ1-2; 9 nucleotides agree with TRBD1. Germline CDR1 and CDR2: SGHDT and YYEEEE. The CDR3 runs to 13 residues. The V segment lost 0 bases and the J segment 7 bases; nucleotides outside the gene matches: 1. CDR3 sequence reads: CASSLDRGLGYTF. In DNA, the CDR3 is TGTGCCAGCAGCTTGGACAGGGGGCTTGGCTACACCTTC.

Only a few counts were recorded for this clonotype. The genes are TRBV5-6 and TRBJ2-7; D remains unclear. Germline CDR1 and CDR2: SGHDT and YYEEEE. The CDR3 totals 13 residues. Trimming pared 2 bases from V and 6 bases from J, leaving 12 bases between. CDR3 sequence reads: CASSFRLGFEQYF. CDR3 bases: TGTGCCAGCAGCTTTCGTCTGGGTTTCGAGCAGTACTTC.

A few counts support this clonotype. V usage is TRBV2 and J usage is TRBJ2-1, with D tentatively TRBD1 (6 bases). Per the germline V gene, CDR1 is SNHLY and CDR2 is FYNNEI. This CDR3 is 14 amino acids long. The V gene lost 6 bases and the J gene lost 7 bases, with 16 bases spanning the gap. The CDR3 protein is CASRGTRGMNEQFF. The CDR3 DNA is TGTGCCAGCAGGGGGACAAGGGGAATGAATGAGCAGTTCTTC.

The chain carries TRBV10-3 and TRBJ1-2; TRBD1 agrees at 7 bases. Trimming removed 2 bases from V and 4 bases from J; junction bases left unmatched: 1. Per the germline V gene, CDR1 is ENHRY and CDR2 is SYGVKD. The CDR3 contains 13 residues. The CDR3 loop is CAISEDRAYGYTF. For the CDR3, the DNA is TGTGCCATCAGTGAGGACAGGGCCTATGGCTACACCTTC.

Many counts were recorded for this clonotype. The rearrangement links TRBV5-1 to TRBJ2-5; 7 nucleotides match TRBD1. Trimming removed 4 bases from V and 1 base from J; junction bases left unmatched: 7. The CDR3 spans 15 residues. Germline loops: CDR1 SGHRS, CDR2 YFSETQ. CDR3 region: CASSGQTGSQETQYF. In DNA, the CDR3 is TGCGCCAGCAGCGGGCAGACAGGGTCCCAAGAGACCCAGTACTTC.